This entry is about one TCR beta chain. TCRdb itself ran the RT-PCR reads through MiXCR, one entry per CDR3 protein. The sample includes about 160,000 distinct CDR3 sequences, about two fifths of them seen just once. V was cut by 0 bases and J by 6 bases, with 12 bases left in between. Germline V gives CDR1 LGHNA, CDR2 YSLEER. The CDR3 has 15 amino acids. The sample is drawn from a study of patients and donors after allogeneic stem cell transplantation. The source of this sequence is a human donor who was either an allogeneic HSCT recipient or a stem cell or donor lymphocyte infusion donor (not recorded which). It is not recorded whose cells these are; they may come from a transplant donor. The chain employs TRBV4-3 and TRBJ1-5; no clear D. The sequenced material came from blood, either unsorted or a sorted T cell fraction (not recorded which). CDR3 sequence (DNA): TGCGCCAGCAGCCAAGATATGTCGACGGTTCAGCCCCAGCATTTT. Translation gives CASSQDMSTVQPQHF.